Here is one TCR beta chain with its context. This receptor's antigen is unknown. These data originate in a study of T cells expressing NK-cell markers (dated by TCRdb to about 2020). Context from the whole study: TCR beta-chain repertoires were profiled in sorted CD3+CD56+NKG2C+, CD3+CD56+NKG2C- and CD3+CD56-NKG2C+ T-cell subsets from fewer than 10 donors. Libraries were sequenced as 2 x 150 bp reads on Illumina HiSeq 2000/2500, MiSeq or NextSeq. Randomly selected healthy volunteers, three men and five women, were used as the eight sequenced donors. Of the eight sequenced donors, seven were found to be HCMV-seropositive and one was found to be HCMV-seronegative. Study-wide conclusions, independent of this receptor: Whether the expanded NKG2C-expressing T cell clones were specific for HCMV antigens was left unclear. In several donors, the dominant CD3+CD56+NKG2C+ clonotypes were among the top 10 CD8+ clonotypes and accounted for about 1.0-7.5% of CD8+ T cells. Those dominant clonotypes were again the most abundant among CD3+CD56-NKG2C+ cells in several donors, at about 25-60.1%.

Reading from cysteine to phenylalanine, the CDR3 counts 14 amino acids. A DNA sequence was not provided. CDR1 and CDR2 were assigned from the germline V gene (reference sequence) as LNHDA and SQIVND. HCMV serostatus was determined by detecting HCMV-specific IgG in serum with a commercial ELISA kit. Ficoll density gradient centrifugation was used to isolate peripheral blood mononuclear cells from blood. TCRdb lists the instrument as Illumina HiSeq 2000. TCR beta cDNA libraries were made by 5'RACE template switching that added a universal primer site and unique molecular identifiers. Synthesis of cDNA was primed from the TCR beta constant segment and was followed by two consecutive PCR amplification steps. In the original analysis: MIGEC was used to demultiplex reads and group the reads by UMI, and MiTCR was used to assemble and quantify clonotypes. To exclude erroneous sequences, any TCR cDNA sequence not supported by at least two reads was discarded. The tcR package was used for downstream repertoire analysis, with clonotypes matched between fractions based on CDR3 nucleotide sequence plus V segment. VDJmatch was used to annotate antigen specificity against VDJdb, with one amino acid substitution allowed in CDR3. Following TCRdb reprocessing, every CDR3 protein sequence forms one entry, and DNA is not provided. The V and J calls were determined by TCRdb, not by the authors. This sample's records show about 150,000 distinct CDR3 sequences. 12% of the sample goes to the ten largest clones.

Sequenced material: blood T cells: a sorted CD56 or NKG2C T cell subset, CD4+ or CD8+ T cells, or bulk PBMC T cells (not recorded which). This sequence uses TRBV19 and TRBJ2-7; TCRdb calls TRBD1, which cannot be checked without DNA. This clonotype was sampled from a young man in good health. Donor details come from another sample of the same person, matched by shared clones. This receptor has the CDR3 CASRSGQGAYEQYF. Joined to the reference TRBV19 and TRBJ2-7 proteins, this CDR3 gives the full variable domain: DGGITQSPKYLFRKEGQNVTLSCEQNLNHDAMYWYRQDPGQGLRLIYYSQIVNDFQKGDIAEGYSVSREKKESFPLTVTSAQKNPTAFYLCASRSGQGAYEQYFGPGTRLTVT.